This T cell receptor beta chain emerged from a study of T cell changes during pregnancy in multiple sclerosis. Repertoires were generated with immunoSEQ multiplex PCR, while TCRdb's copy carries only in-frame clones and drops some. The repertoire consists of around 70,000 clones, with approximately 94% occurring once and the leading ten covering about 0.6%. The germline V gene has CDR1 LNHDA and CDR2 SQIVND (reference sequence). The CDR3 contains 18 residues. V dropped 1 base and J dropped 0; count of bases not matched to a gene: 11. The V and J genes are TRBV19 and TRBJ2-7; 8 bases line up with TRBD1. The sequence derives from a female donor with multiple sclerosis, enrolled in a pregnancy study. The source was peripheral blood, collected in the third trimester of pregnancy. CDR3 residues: CASSIGPGTGKSSYEQYF. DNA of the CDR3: TGTGCCAGTAGTATAGGACCCGGGACAGGAAAAAGCTCCTACGAGCAGTACTTC.